What follows describes a single T cell receptor (beta chain). Its antigen is not yet known. No per-base quality is available; no much larger clone lies one base away. Repertoires were sampled multiple times during chemoradiotherapy, which allowed clonal expansion in the tumor microenvironment to be followed. Libraries came from the immunoSEQ multiplex PCR assay. TCRdb obtained this table from immuneACCESS and retained in-frame rearrangements with V and J assigned. These tables miss some clones; where compared with another copy, unresolved V genes account for less than half of the shortfall, and the remainder is unexplained. The sample yields roughly 12,000 clones; about three fifths were counted once. The ten largest clones add up to around 15% of the sample. Trimming costs V 7 bases and J 7 bases, and their ends lie 20 bases apart. Based on the germline V gene, the CDR1 and CDR2 sequences are SGHAT and FQNNGV. The CDR3 numbers 15 residues from cysteine through phenylalanine. Only the CDR3 DNA stays, 45 bases, in frame from base 1.

The data were obtained in a study of chemoradiotherapy in HPV16-positive cancers (dated by TCRdb to between 2020 and 2023). Broadly, across the study: Functional T-cell assays on cells from a couple of HPV16-positive patients defined candidate HPV-specific T-cell clones and common TCR motifs. The study asked whether T-cell immunity to the HPV oncoproteins E6 and E7 changes during chemoradiotherapy and whether this immunity affects survival. Next, the candidate HPV-specific TCRs and motifs were followed in TCR repertoires from approximately 82 patients with HPV-related cancers. Summary of the overall study and its limitations: The functional definition of HPV-specific T cells was derived from only two HPV16-positive patients, and the survival association was reported for HPV16-positive patients. Improved recurrence-free survival in HPV16-positive patients was associated with expansion of HPV-responsive T cells during chemoradiotherapy. Expansion of candidate HPV-specific clones and E7-related TCR motifs was observed in the tumor microenvironment during treatment, whereas no such expansion was observed for non-HPV-specific T cells.

The chain was built from TRBV11-2 and TRBJ1-5; no D gene is confidently identified. Sampling was carried out from a patient who underwent chemoradiotherapy. The clonotype was recovered from a human donor with HPV-associated anogenital cancer. CDR3 protein: CASTIGGGDGQPQHF. The DNA reads TGTGCCAGCACGATTGGAGGTGGAGATGGACAGCCCCAGCATTTT.